This T cell receptor (beta chain) comes out of a study of blood T cell repertoires in COVID-19. Study summary: Spain, Italy and the United States supplied samples that represented acute and convalescent COVID-19. PBMCs, B-cell-depleted T cells, or T cells were the source of the cDNA or gDNA that made up the material.

Authors' methods: Amplification of reference gene primers was used by the study to estimate nucleated cell counts. TCRdb keeps only in-frame clones here, not all; method: immunoSEQ multiplex PCR. V, J and clone size were drawn from that table, and D and trimming were deduced from the DNA. Seen here are over 200,000 clones, about 83% observed once, and the top ten hold approximately 5.4%. The sequence came from an elderly man with acute or convalescent COVID-19. Sequencing input: peripheral blood.

CDR3 protein: CATSWGRGPSQPQHF. Written as DNA, the CDR3 is TGTGCCACCAGCTGGGGCAGGGGGCCGTCTCAGCCCCAGCATTTT. J is TRBJ1-5 and V is TRBV15; TRBD1 aligns across 8 bases. CDR3 length equals 15 residues. The V gene end was trimmed by 5 bases and the J gene end by 6 bases; junction bases not matched to a gene: 9. Per germline, CDR1 LNHNV and CDR2 YYDKDF (reference sequence).